The 20 T cell receptor beta chains given below trace back to one sample, sequenced in a study of T cell responses to AZD1222 COVID-19 vaccine. The protocol was immunoSEQ multiplex PCR, while the TCRdb copy is restricted to in-frame clones and leaves out a portion. Altogether about 150,000 clones are present, approximately 92% being singletons, with the ten largest covering about 3.5%. This specimen consisted of peripheral blood, obtained 28 days after the second AZD1222 dose. Source of these receptors: an adult who received the AZD1222 COVID-19 vaccine.

The rearrangement joins TRBV30 to TRBJ1-5; 8 nucleotides align to TRBD1. The CDR3 has 14 amino acids. The germline V gene has CDR1 GTSNPN and CDR2 SVGIG (reference sequence). V lost 2 bases, J lost 6 bases, and 6 bases stayed unmatched. In DNA form, the CDR3 reads TGTGCCTGGAGTCCTTCAGGGGGCGGTCAGCCCCAGCATTTT. As protein: CAWSPSGGGQPQHF.

The rearrangement joins TRBV5-1 to TRBJ2-3; perhaps TRBD2 as D (6 bases). This CDR3 has 15 residues. Per the germline V gene, CDR1 is SGHRS and CDR2 is YFSETQ. The V and J ends lost 0 bases and 4 bases respectively, with 12 bases between them. CDR3 residues: CASSLVSGVADTQYF. The DNA of the CDR3 is TGCGCCAGCAGCTTGGTTTCGGGGGTCGCAGATACGCAGTATTTT.

The chain has TRBV18 and TRBJ2-6, with D uncertain. Per germline, CDR1 KGHSH and CDR2 LQKENI. V dropped 6 bases and J dropped 0 bases, with 12 bases sitting between them. The CDR3 is 16 amino acids. For the CDR3, the DNA is TGTGCCAGCTCCACCAGAGAGATCTCTGGGGCCAACGTCCTGACTTTC. Its protein product is CASSTREISGANVLTF.

V gene TRBV24-1 combines with J gene TRBJ2-1, with 10 bases matching TRBD2. V lost 1 base to trimming and J lost 9 bases; unmatched junction nucleotides: 5. The CDR3 contains 15 residues. From germline, CDR1 is KGHDR and CDR2 SFDVKD. The CDR3 reads CATSDLAGGPVEQFF. DNA of the CDR3: TGTGCCACCAGTGATTTAGCGGGAGGGCCTGTTGAGCAGTTCTTC.

V and J are TRBV27 and TRBJ2-3; weak D call: TRBD2 (6 bases). With 5 bases removed from V and 2 bases from J, the gap between germline ends came to 8 bases. The CDR3 length is 13 residues. Germline lookup yields CDR1 MNHEY and CDR2 SMNVEV (reference sequence). In nucleotides, the CDR3 is TGTGCCAGCAGTCGGGAGTTCACAGATACGCAGTATTTT. Its protein is CASSREFTDTQYF.

This chain joins TRBV10-3 and TRBJ2-1, with D perhaps matching TRBD2 (6 bases). V shed 10 bases and J shed 2 bases, with 21 bases lying between them. Germline V gene data show CDR1 as ENHRY and CDR2 as SYGVKD. This CDR3 comprises 16 residues. CDR3 protein: CATSPTAGSPYNEQFF. CDR3 nucleotides: TGTGCCACGAGCCCCACAGCGGGTAGCCCCTACAATGAGCAGTTCTTC.

The chain is built from TRBV7-9 and TRBJ1-2; TRBD1 matches 9 bases. V was clipped by 5 bases and J by 4 bases; unmatched bases: 5. Germline CDR1 and CDR2: SEHNR and FQNEAQ (reference sequence). This CDR3 has 14 amino acids. Written as DNA, the CDR3 is TGTGCCAGCAGCGCACAGGGGGCAGGCTATGGCTACACCTTC. Translation: CASSAQGAGYGYTF.

The genes are TRBV27 and TRBJ1-1; tentatively, D is TRBD1 (5 bases). CDR1 and CDR2 from the germline V gene are MNHEY and SMNVEV (reference sequence). V dropped 5 bases and J dropped 1 base, with 17 bases sitting between them. There are 16 residues in the CDR3. For the CDR3, the DNA is TGTGCCAGCAGTCCGGGGCGTGGGCGGGGGAACACTGAAGCTTTCTTT. This translates into CASSPGRGRGNTEAFF.

The chain employs TRBV19 and TRBJ2-2; D is uncertain. V lost 8 bases to trimming and J lost 5 bases, with 12 bases between them. CDR1 and CDR2 (germline): LNHDA, SQIVND (reference sequence). This CDR3 is 13 amino acids long. CDR3 loop: CASSFSRTGELFF. In DNA form, the CDR3 reads TGTGCCAGTTCTTTCAGTCGGACCGGGGAGCTGTTTTTT. Together with reference TRBV19 and TRBJ2-2, the CDR3 gives the full variable domain: DGGITQSPKYLFRKEGQNVTLSCEQNLNHDAMYWYRQDPGQGLRLIYYSQIVNDFQKGDIAEGYSVSREKKESFPLTVTSAQKNPTAFYLCASSFSRTGELFFGEGSRLTVL.

V and J are TRBV27 and TRBJ2-3; 8 nucleotides line up with TRBD2. V was pared by 3 bases and J by 2 bases, with 4 bases of the junction left unmatched. The CDR3 runs to 15 residues. Germline CDR1 is MNHEY and CDR2 is SMNVEV (reference sequence). CDR3 sequence (DNA): TGTGCCAGCAGTTTGTCTAGCGGGTTCACAGATACGCAGTATTTT. It specifies CASSLSSGFTDTQYF.

The chain carries TRBV5-1 and TRBJ2-1; 12 bases are shared with TRBD2. With V trimmed by 0 bases and J by 6 bases, 4 bases remained unmatched. CDR1 is SGHRS and CDR2 is YFSETQ in the germline V gene. The CDR3 length is 16 residues. The CDR3 loop is CASSLALAGGPNEQFF. CDR3 nucleotides: TGCGCCAGCAGCTTGGCCCTAGCGGGAGGGCCCAATGAGCAGTTCTTC.

The CDR3 coding sequence is TGTGCCAGCTCAGCCGGGACAGGGGGTTTCTATGGCTACACCTTC. It translates to CASSAGTGGFYGYTF. This chain joins TRBV18 and TRBJ1-2; 11 bases line up with TRBD1. The germline V gene has CDR1 KGHSH and CDR2 LQKENI. The junction had 6 bases not matched to a gene; V was cut back by 5 bases and J by 4 bases. The CDR3 has 15 amino acids.

The chain carries TRBV28 and TRBJ1-2, with TRBD1 identical over 9 bases. Germline CDR1 and CDR2: MDHEN and SYDVKM. The CDR3 contains 15 residues. The junction had 10 bases not matched to a gene; V was cut back by 11 bases and J by 0 bases. CDR3 DNA: TGTGCCGGGAGTTACGGGACAGGGACTAACTATGGCTACACCTTC. It encodes CAGSYGTGTNYGYTF.

The chain uses TRBV15 and TRBJ2-5, with 9 bases aligning to TRBD2. Germline CDR1 LNHNV, CDR2 YYDKDF (reference sequence). V trimming: 1 base; J trimming: 5 bases; junction bases outside the gene matches: 5. CDR3 length: 15 amino acids. The CDR3 region has the DNA TGTGCCACCAGCAGAGTTGGCGGGAGGGTGGAGACCCAGTACTTC. It specifies CATSRVGGRVETQYF.

The chain has TRBV27 and TRBJ2-3, with 9 bases fitting TRBD2. Germline V gives CDR1 MNHEY, CDR2 SMNVEV (reference sequence). The CDR3 is 15 amino acids. J was trimmed by 0 bases and V by 5 bases; bases with no gene match: 3. CDR3 sequence (DNA): TGTGCCAGCAGTCGGACTAGCGTGAGCACAGATACGCAGTATTTT. The encoded protein is CASSRTSVSTDTQYF.

This clone was recorded a few times. The chain joins TRBV7-2 to TRBJ2-2; TRBD2 is a possible D gene (6 bases). The CDR3 has 14 residues. CDR1 and CDR2 from the germline V gene are SGHTA and FQGNSA. Deletions cut 6 bases from V and 2 bases from J, with 10 bases between. The CDR3 reads CASRGGPNTGELFF. For the CDR3, the DNA is TGTGCCAGCAGGGGAGGTCCTAACACCGGGGAGCTGTTTTTT.

This clone was seen more than once but under ten times. The rearrangement joins TRBV6-2 or TRBV6-3 to TRBJ1-6; 8 bases are shared with TRBD1. V lost 2 bases, J lost 0 bases, and 6 bases stayed unmatched. The CDR3 covers 18 residues. Germline-derived CDR1 and CDR2 are MNHEY and SVGEGT. CDR3 residues: CASSYPRQGSSYNSPLHF. The CDR3 DNA reads TGTGCCAGCAGTTACCCAAGACAGGGGAGCTCCTATAATTCACCCCTCCACTTT.

Turning to this clone: Other nucleotide sequences from this sample produce the same CDR3. The genes are TRBV28 and TRBJ2-2, with D unclear. CDR1 MDHEN and CDR2 SYDVKM come from the germline V gene. The V gene lost 5 bases and the J gene lost 7 bases, with 8 bases spanning the gap. The CDR3 runs to 12 residues. CDR3 DNA: TGTGCCAGCAGTCTTCAAGTCGGGGAGCTGTTTTTT. This codes for CASSLQVGELFF.

This chain uses TRBV28 with TRBJ2-7; 9 bases align to TRBD1. Unmatched junction bases numbered 3, after V lost 3 bases and J lost 3 bases. There are 14 residues in the CDR3. Germline values: CDR1 MDHEN, CDR2 SYDVKM. CDR3 sequence: CASSFEDRGYEQYF. The DNA for the CDR3 is TGTGCCAGCAGTTTTGAGGACAGGGGCTACGAGCAGTACTTC. Variable domain in full (rest from reference TRBV28 and TRBJ2-7): DVKVTQSSRYLVKRTGEKVFLECVQDMDHENMFWYRQDPGLGLRLIYFSYDVKMKEKGDIPEGYSVSREKKERFSLILESASTNQTSMYLCASSFEDRGYEQYFGPGTRLTVT.

The rearrangement links TRBV18 to TRBJ2-1; D is perhaps TRBD2 (6 bases). CDR3 size: 17 residues. Looked up from germline, CDR1 is KGHSH and CDR2 is LQKENI. V gave up 3 bases and J gave up 1 base, with 16 bases separating them. CDR3 protein: CASSPSPPSASYNEQFF. The CDR3 bases are TGTGCCAGCTCACCTTCTCCCCCTAGCGCATCCTACAATGAGCAGTTCTTC.